This entry lists 16 T cell receptor beta chains sequenced from one sample in a study of PD-L1 blockade in urothelial cancer. Indicated time point: peripheral blood 6 weeks after treatment start. Profiling relied on immunoSEQ multiplex PCR, and the TCRdb table lists in-frame clones only, not all of them. The repertoire includes 100,000 to 150,000 clones, roughly 83% of them detected once, and roughly 2.3% sits in the top ten. The specimen comprised PBMCs, sampled around atezolizumab (anti-PD-L1) treatment. The origin of the receptors is a man aged 45-60 years with urothelial cancer.

The CDR3 spells CAAGGDPGANVLTF. In DNA form, the CDR3 reads TGTGCGGCAGGAGGCGACCCTGGGGCCAACGTCCTGACTTTC. The V gene is TRBV28, the J gene TRBJ2-6; D might be TRBD2 (5 bases). CDR1 is MDHEN and CDR2 is SYDVKM in the germline V gene. The CDR3 totals 14 residues.

This chain uses TRBV5-4 with TRBJ2-1, with a tentative D call TRBD2 (6 bases). This CDR3 is 16 amino acids long. Looked up from germline, CDR1 is SGHNT and CDR2 is YYREEE (reference sequence). V lost 4 bases to trimming and J lost 4 bases, with 18 bases between them. For the CDR3, the DNA is TGTGCCAGCAGCCCCAAAGGAGGGACCCTTTACAATGAGCAGTTCTTC. Protein: CASSPKGGTLYNEQFF.

The chain uses TRBV4-1 and TRBJ2-5, with D perhaps TRBD1 (6 bases). Trimming left V 1 base short and J 4 bases short, with 16 bases between. Germline lookup yields CDR1 MGHRA and CDR2 YSYEKL. The CDR3 consists of 16 residues. This chain's CDR3 is CASSQVQGARRETQYF. DNA for the CDR3: TGCGCCAGCAGCCAAGTACAGGGCGCAAGGAGAGAGACCCAGTACTTC.

The rearrangement links TRBV2 to TRBJ1-2; 9 bases agree with TRBD1. The CDR3 runs 14 residues. The V segment lost 3 bases and the J segment 8 bases; nucleotides outside the gene matches: 7. Germline V CDR1 and CDR2: SNHLY, FYNNEI. Here the CDR3 reads CASSDLGQGGGYTF. CDR3 DNA: TGTGCCAGCAGTGACTTGGGACAGGGAGGAGGCTACACCTTC.

The chain uses TRBV28 and TRBJ1-4; D uncertain. The CDR3 loop spans 14 amino acids. The germline V gene encodes CDR1 MDHEN and CDR2 SYDVKM. Trimming stripped 8 bases from V and 8 bases from J, with 18 bases between. The CDR3 DNA sequence: TGTGCCAGCGTTCGGACTCCGCGGGCGGAAAAACTGTTTTTT. Its protein product is CASVRTPRAEKLFF.

The V call is TRBV27, the J call TRBJ1-6; 8 nucleotides agree with TRBD1. J lost 9 bases, V lost 6 bases, and 10 bases had no gene match. The CDR3 length is 15 residues. CDR1 and CDR2 from the germline V gene are MNHEY and SMNVEV (reference sequence). The CDR3 nucleotides read TGTGCCAGCAGGGCGGACAGGGCATCGGGTTCACCCCTCCACTTT. It yields the protein CASRADRASGSPLHF.

This chain uses TRBV19 with TRBJ2-3, with D unresolved. CDR3 length: 13 residues. Trimming left V 4 bases short and J 0 bases short, with 5 bases between. The germline CDR1 and CDR2 sequences are LNHDA and SQIVND (reference sequence). CDR3 in amino acids: CASSRASTDTQYF. CDR3 nucleotide sequence: TGTGCCAGTAGTAGGGCGAGCACAGATACGCAGTATTTT.

V gene TRBV27 combines with J gene TRBJ1-5; 7 bases are shared with TRBD1. The CDR3 is 14 residues long. V shed 6 bases, J shed 2 bases, and the junction held 4 bases outside the gene matches. Looked up from germline, CDR1 is MNHEY and CDR2 is SMNVEV (reference sequence). CDR3 sequence (DNA): TGTGCCAGCAGGCTCACAGGGGGCAATCAGCCCCAGCATTTT. Its protein is CASRLTGGNQPQHF.

This chain uses TRBV28 with TRBJ2-2; 10 nucleotides align to TRBD2. This CDR3 is 17 amino acids long. Germline V CDR1 and CDR2: MDHEN, SYDVKM. V was pared by 2 bases and J by 3 bases, with 6 bases of the junction left unmatched. This chain's CDR3 is CASSLITSGKYTGELFF. The CDR3 region has the DNA TGTGCCAGCAGTTTAATCACTAGCGGGAAGTACACCGGGGAGCTGTTTTTT.

This clone was detected a few times. The rearrangement joins TRBV7-9 to TRBJ1-6, with D hard to call. Per the germline V gene, CDR1 is SEHNR and CDR2 is FQNEAQ (reference sequence). The CDR3 length is 14 residues. The germline V and J ends were trimmed by 4 bases and 9 bases, with 13 bases remaining between them. The CDR3 loop reads CASSSQNPGSPLHF. CDR3 bases: TGTGCCAGCAGCTCCCAAAATCCAGGTTCACCCCTCCACTTT.

The chain is built from TRBV19 and TRBJ2-1; TRBD1 agrees at 12 bases. With 0 bases clipped from V and 6 bases from J, the junction kept 6 bases outside the gene matches. CDR3 length: 17 amino acids. Germline V gives CDR1 LNHDA, CDR2 SQIVND (reference sequence). CDR3 in DNA: TGTGCCAGTAGTATAGATCCGGGACAGGGGGCGCGCAATGAGCAGTTCTTC. It yields the protein CASSIDPGQGARNEQFF.

V gene TRBV11-2 combines with J gene TRBJ1-4; D perhaps matches TRBD1 (5 bases). The V gene lost 5 bases and the J gene lost 0 bases, with 13 bases spanning the gap. The CDR3 extends over 16 amino acids. Per the germline V gene, CDR1 is SGHAT and CDR2 is FQNNGV. CDR3 sequence (DNA): TGTGCCAGCAGCCCGATGGCCAGGGCAACTAATGAAAAACTGTTTTTT. It is translated as CASSPMARATNEKLFF.

The rearrangement links TRBV7-2 to TRBJ2-3; 13 bases are a match to TRBD2. This CDR3 has 17 amino acids. J was trimmed by 2 bases and V by 2 bases; bases with no gene match: 4. Germline V CDR1 and CDR2: SGHTA, FQGNSA. DNA for the CDR3: TGTGCCAGCAGCTTACCCGGGACTAGCGGGAACACAGATACGCAGTATTTT. Its protein product is CASSLPGTSGNTDTQYF.

The chain uses TRBV5-4 and TRBJ2-1; 11 positions agree with TRBD2. Per germline, CDR1 SGHNT and CDR2 YYREEE (reference sequence). This CDR3 comprises 14 residues. Trimming cost V 4 bases and J 5 bases; bases outside gene matches: 2. CDR3 nucleotides: TGTGCCAGCAGCCAGACTAGCGGGAACAATGAGCAGTTCTTC. This codes for CASSQTSGNNEQFF.

The chain joins TRBV28 to TRBJ2-1; D might be TRBD1 (6 bases). The ends were cut back, 6 bases at V and 14 bases at J, with 20 bases in the middle. CDR1 is MDHEN and CDR2 is SYDVKM in the germline V gene. The CDR3 contains 13 residues. The chain's CDR3 is CASSRVWGQKEFF. In nucleotides, the CDR3 is TGTGCCAGCAGCCGGGTTTGGGGACAAAAAGAGTTCTTC. The full variable domain, completed using reference TRBV28 and TRBJ2-1, is DVKVTQSSRYLVKRTGEKVFLECVQDMDHENMFWYRQDPGLGLRLIYFSYDVKMKEKGDIPEGYSVSREKKERFSLILESASTNQTSMYLCASSRVWGQKEFFGPGTRLTVL.

J is TRBJ1-5 and V is TRBV5-5; 7 nucleotides line up with TRBD1. The trim removed 4 bases at V and 9 bases at J, leaving 7 bases unmatched. Germline CDR1 reads SGHKS; CDR2 reads YYEKEE (reference sequence). There are 13 residues in the CDR3. As DNA, the CDR3 is TGTGCCAGCAGCCGGACAGGTGCCTCGCCCCAGCATTTT. This gives the protein CASSRTGASPQHF.